The 6 T cell receptor beta chains below all came from one sample that was sequenced in a study of CD8 T cells in Susac syndrome. A quantity of roughly 0.5 to 1 ug RNA underwent reverse transcription using random hexamers. TCRdb re-called the immunoSEQ multiplex PCR reads through MiXCR, storing one row per CDR3 protein. The table includes fewer than 200,000 distinct CDR3 sequences, approximately 94% detected once. Sequenced material: CD4+ T cells from PBMCs. These TCRs come from a human donor in good health.

This clonotype appeared a single time. CDR3 in amino acids: CATSRASGAIYF. The CDR3 nucleotides are TGTGCCACCAGCAGAGCCTCTGGGGCCATATATTTT. The chain employs TRBV15 and TRBJ1-3; no firm D call. Trimming removed 1 base from V and 11 bases from J, with 9 bases in between. CDR3 size: 12 residues. Germline CDR1 and CDR2: LNHNV and YYDKDF (reference sequence).

The chain couples TRBV29-1 to TRBJ2-3; D uncertain. The CDR3 sequence is 11 residues long. Germline assignment: CDR1 SQVTM and CDR2 ANQGSEA. Trimming left V 5 bases short and J 3 bases short, with 6 bases between. The CDR3 here is CSVQRTDTQYF. The CDR3 DNA sequence: TGCAGCGTTCAAAGGACAGATACGCAGTATTTT.

The V call is TRBV6-6, the J call TRBJ2-7; no clear D gene. The CDR3 has 13 amino acids. With 4 bases removed from V and 6 bases from J, the gap between germline ends came to 13 bases. Germline CDR1 reads MNHNY; CDR2 reads SVGAGI (reference sequence). The CDR3 DNA sequence: TGTGCCAGCAGTTCTCAGGTTCTCTCCGAGCAGTACTTC. Protein product: CASSSQVLSEQYF.

V and J are TRBV3-1 and TRBJ1-1, with 7 bases aligning to TRBD1. The CDR3 is made up of 17 amino acids. Germline values: CDR1 LGHDT, CDR2 YNNKEL (reference sequence). With V trimmed by 1 base and J by 4 bases, 12 bases remained unmatched. The CDR3 loop reads CASSQGQGDLFGTEAFF. The CDR3 DNA reads as TGTGCCAGCAGCCAAGGACAGGGAGATTTGTTTGGCACTGAAGCTTTCTTT.

CDR3 nucleotide sequence: TGCAGTGCCAAAACCTTACCTTTCAATCAGCCCCAGCATTTT. Amino acid sequence: CSAKTLPFNQPQHF. The rearrangement links TRBV20-1 to TRBJ1-5; D gene ambiguous. Germline V gene lookup returns CDR1 DFQATT and CDR2 SNEGSKA (reference sequence). Trimming pared 6 bases from V and 3 bases from J, leaving 15 bases between. The CDR3 loop spans 14 amino acids.

V usage is TRBV29-1 and J usage is TRBJ2-6; D is perhaps TRBD1 (6 bases). The ends were cut back, 4 bases at V and 8 bases at J, with 12 bases in the middle. Germline V gives CDR1 SQVTM, CDR2 ANQGSEA. The CDR3 runs 13 residues. CDR3 bases: TGCAGCGTTGTGGACAGTAGGTCCAACGTCCTGACTTTC. Its translation is CSVVDSRSNVLTF.